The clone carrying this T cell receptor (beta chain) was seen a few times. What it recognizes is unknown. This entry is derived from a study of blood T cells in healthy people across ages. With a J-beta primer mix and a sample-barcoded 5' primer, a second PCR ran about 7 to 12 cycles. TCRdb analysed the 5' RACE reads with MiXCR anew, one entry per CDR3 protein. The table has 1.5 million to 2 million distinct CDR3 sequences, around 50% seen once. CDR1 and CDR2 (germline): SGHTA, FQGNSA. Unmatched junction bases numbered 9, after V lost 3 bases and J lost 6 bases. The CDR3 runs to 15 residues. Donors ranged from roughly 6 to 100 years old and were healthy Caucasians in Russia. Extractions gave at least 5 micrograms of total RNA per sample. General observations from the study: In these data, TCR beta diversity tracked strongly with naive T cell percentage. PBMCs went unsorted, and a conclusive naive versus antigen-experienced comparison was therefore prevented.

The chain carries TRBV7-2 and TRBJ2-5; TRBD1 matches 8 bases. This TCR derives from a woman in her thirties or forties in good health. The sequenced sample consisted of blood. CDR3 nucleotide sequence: TGTGCCAGCAGCTTGGCCAAAGACAGGGGACAGACCCAGTACTTC. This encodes CASSLAKDRGQTQYF.